A selection of T cell receptor beta chains follows, all from one sample in a study of CD8 T cells in ankylosing spondylitis. MiXCR, applied by TCRdb to the 5' RACE reads, yields one record per CDR3 protein. The table has about 510,000 distinct CDR3 sequences, less than 6% seen once. Sequencing was done on a sample of blood, either unsorted or a sorted T cell fraction (not recorded which). All receptors derive from a male donor with ankylosing spondylitis. CDR3s include the opening cysteine and the closing phenylalanine or tryptophan. D genes are given only for firm matches. Some rows mark clone size as missing; the rest say once, few, many or name a class of expanded clone.

many	TRBV20-1	13	TRBJ1-4	NA	CSAMQGSNEKLFF	TGCAGTGCAATGCAGGGGAGTAATGAAAAACTGTTTTTT
NA	TRBV18	15	TRBJ2-7	NA	CASSPGLGALYEQYF	TGTGCCAGCTCACCAGGACTCGGGGCTCTCTACGAGCAGTACTTC
many	TRBV7-2	15	TRBJ2-7	TRBD2	CASSPISGGSYEQYF	TGTGCCAGCAGCCCAATTAGCGGGGGTTCCTACGAGCAGTACTTC
many	TRBV5-1	15	TRBJ2-2	NA	CASSFGSENTGELFF	TGCGCCAGCAGCTTCGGTAGCGAGAACACCGGGGAGCTGTTTTTT
many	TRBV7-2	14	TRBJ1-2	TRBD1	CASSTVGQGGGYTF	TGTGCCAGCAGCACAGTGGGACAGGGAGGTGGCTACACCTTC
many	TRBV6-4	15	TRBJ1-1	TRBD1	CASSDSGQMNTEAFF	TGTGCCAGCAGTGACTCGGGACAGATGAACACTGAAGCTTTCTTT
many	TRBV29-1	14	TRBJ1-4	TRBD1	CSASPGQPPEKLFF	TGCAGCGCAAGCCCGGGACAGCCTCCTGAAAAACTGTTTTTT
many	TRBV29-1	12	TRBJ1-1	NA	CSARGLNTEAFF	TGCAGCGCACGGGGCTTGAACACTGAAGCTTTCTTT
many	TRBV6-2/TRBV6-3	13	TRBJ2-3	TRBD2	CASGLAGADTQYF	TGTGCCAGTGGACTAGCGGGGGCAGATACGCAGTATTTT
many	TRBV7-2	14	TRBJ2-7	TRBD2	CASSLQRGSYEQYF	TGTGCCAGCAGCTTACAGCGGGGTTCCTACGAGCAGTACTTC
many	TRBV10-3	14	TRBJ1-1	NA	CAISESGRDTEAFF	TGTGCCATCAGTGAGTCAGGGAGGGACACTGAAGCTTTCTTT
few	TRBV19	14	TRBJ2-2	NA	CASSSTGITGELFF	TGTGCCAGTAGTAGCACAGGGATCACCGGGGAGCTGTTTTTT
many	TRBV4-3	15	TRBJ2-3	NA	CASSQGLEPFDTQYF	TGCGCCAGCAGCCAAGGATTAGAGCCTTTTGATACGCAGTATTTT
many	TRBV18	15	TRBJ2-1	TRBD1	CASSPGQIFYNEQFF	TGTGCCAGCTCACCGGGACAGATTTTTTACAATGAGCAGTTCTTC
many	TRBV5-1	14	TRBJ2-7	NA	CASSVGTGYYEQYF	TGCGCCAGCAGCGTTGGGACCGGGTACTACGAGCAGTACTTC
many	TRBV29-1	14	TRBJ2-1	TRBD1	CSVYRGSSYNEQFF	TGCAGCGTCTACAGGGGGAGTAGCTACAATGAGCAGTTCTTC
NA	TRBV2	13	TRBJ1-5	TRBD1	CASRKGANQPQHF	TGTGCCAGCAGGAAGGGGGCAAATCAGCCCCAGCATTTT
many	TRBV7-2	13	TRBJ1-5	NA	CASSFVGVQPQHF	TGTGCCAGCAGCTTTGTGGGGGTTCAGCCCCAGCATTTT
many	TRBV5-1	17	TRBJ2-7	NA	CASSSLRGNRSHYGQYF	TGCGCCAGCAGCTCGCTCCGGGGGAACCGGTCCCACTACGGGCAGTACTTC
NA	TRBV24-1	15	TRBJ2-3	NA	CATSDFQRYTDTQYF	TGTGCCACCAGTGATTTCCAGCGGTACACAGATACGCAGTATTTT
many	TRBV5-6	17	TRBJ2-1	TRBD2	CASSMTNPASGGAMQFF	TGTGCCAGCAGCATGACGAATCCTGCTAGCGGGGGGGCAATGCAGTTCTTC
many	TRBV29-1	15	TRBJ1-1	NA	CSAKGEGIGNTEAFF	TGCAGCGCAAAAGGTGAGGGAATAGGGAACACTGAAGCTTTCTTT